The rows below give T cell receptor beta chains drawn from one sample of a study of T-cell memory formation after mild COVID-19. TCRdb fed the 5' RACE reads into MiXCR, producing one record per CDR3 protein. The repertoire includes some 160,000 distinct CDR3 sequences, roughly 31% of them detected once, and approximately 12% sits in the top ten. The sample comprised PBMCs or a T cell subset sorted from them (not recorded which). The receptors come from an adult woman who had mild COVID-19 (a few samples of this study predate the infection). Cell type and time point are not known. Both conserved end residues are part of each CDR3. Fields, in order: clone size, J gene, V gene, CDR3 protein. Only some rows state a clone size, as once, few, many or a class for expanded clones.

clone_size: -
j_call: TRBJ2-2
v_call: TRBV19
cdr3_aa: CASSIGRGTGELFF

clone_size: few
j_call: TRBJ1-1
v_call: TRBV10-3
cdr3_aa: CAISESTGTGGAFF

clone_size: -
j_call: TRBJ2-5
v_call: TRBV7-2
cdr3_aa: CASSFGSVETQYF

clone_size: -
j_call: TRBJ2-1
v_call: TRBV11-2
cdr3_aa: CASSSRYDRDNEQFF

clone_size: -
j_call: TRBJ1-6
v_call: TRBV7-9
cdr3_aa: CASSSPSSPLHF

clone_size: -
j_call: TRBJ2-3
v_call: TRBV4-1
cdr3_aa: CASSRGVPTSTDTQYF

clone_size: once
j_call: TRBJ2-5
v_call: TRBV5-5
cdr3_aa: CASTRGGTVQETQYF

clone_size: few
j_call: TRBJ2-7
v_call: TRBV20-1
cdr3_aa: CSALGTSGIYEQYF

clone_size: once
j_call: TRBJ2-7
v_call: TRBV20-1
cdr3_aa: CSARSGTGGYEQYF

clone_size: -
j_call: TRBJ2-3
v_call: TRBV29-1
cdr3_aa: CSVAGGRRDTQYF

clone_size: many
j_call: TRBJ2-3
v_call: TRBV7-2
cdr3_aa: CASRSHRTGADTQYF

clone_size: -
j_call: TRBJ2-1
v_call: TRBV7-3
cdr3_aa: CASSSGARLAGVYEQFF

clone_size: few
j_call: TRBJ2-3
v_call: TRBV7-3
cdr3_aa: CASSQVGTASTDTQYF

clone_size: once
j_call: TRBJ1-3
v_call: TRBV7-9
cdr3_aa: CASSLAQGASGNTIYF

clone_size: -
j_call: TRBJ2-2
v_call: TRBV24-1
cdr3_aa: CATSDRYYGTGTTGELFF

clone_size: few
j_call: TRBJ2-7
v_call: TRBV24-1
cdr3_aa: CATSDSGTRAYEQYF

clone_size: -
j_call: TRBJ2-7
v_call: TRBV11-2
cdr3_aa: CASSLASGGEGEQYF